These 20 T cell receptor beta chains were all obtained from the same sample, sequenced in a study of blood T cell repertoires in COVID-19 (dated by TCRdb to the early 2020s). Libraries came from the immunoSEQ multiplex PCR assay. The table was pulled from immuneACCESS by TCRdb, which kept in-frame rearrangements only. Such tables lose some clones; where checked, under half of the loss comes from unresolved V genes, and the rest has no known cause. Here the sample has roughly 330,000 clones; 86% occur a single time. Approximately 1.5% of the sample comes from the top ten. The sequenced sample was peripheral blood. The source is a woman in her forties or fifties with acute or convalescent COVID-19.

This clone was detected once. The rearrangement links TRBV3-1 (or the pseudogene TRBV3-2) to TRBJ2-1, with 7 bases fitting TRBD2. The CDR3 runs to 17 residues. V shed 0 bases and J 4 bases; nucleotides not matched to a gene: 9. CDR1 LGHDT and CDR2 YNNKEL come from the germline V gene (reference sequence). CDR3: CASSQDHGGSTYNEQFF. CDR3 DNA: TGTGCCAGCAGCCAAGATCACGGGGGGAGTACGTACAATGAGCAGTTCTTC.

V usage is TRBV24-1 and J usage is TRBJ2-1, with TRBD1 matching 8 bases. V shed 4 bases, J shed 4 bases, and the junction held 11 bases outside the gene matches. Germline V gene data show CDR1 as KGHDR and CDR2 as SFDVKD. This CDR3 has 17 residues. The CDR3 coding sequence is TGTGCCACCAGTGACCCTCAGGGGGCGGCAGGATACAATGAGCAGTTCTTC. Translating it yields CATSDPQGAAGYNEQFF.

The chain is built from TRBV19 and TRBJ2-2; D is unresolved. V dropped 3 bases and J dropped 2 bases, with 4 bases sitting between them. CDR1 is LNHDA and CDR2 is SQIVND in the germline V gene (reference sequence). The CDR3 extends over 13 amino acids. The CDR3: CASSIVNTGELFF. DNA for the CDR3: TGTGCCAGTAGTATCGTAAACACCGGGGAGCTGTTTTTT.

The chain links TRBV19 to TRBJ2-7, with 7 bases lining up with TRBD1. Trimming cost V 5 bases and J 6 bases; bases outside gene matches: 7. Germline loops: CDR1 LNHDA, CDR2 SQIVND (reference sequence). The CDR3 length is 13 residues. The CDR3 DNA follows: TGTGCCAGTAGTGACAGGGCTCTCTCCGAGCAGTACTTC. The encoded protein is CASSDRALSEQYF.

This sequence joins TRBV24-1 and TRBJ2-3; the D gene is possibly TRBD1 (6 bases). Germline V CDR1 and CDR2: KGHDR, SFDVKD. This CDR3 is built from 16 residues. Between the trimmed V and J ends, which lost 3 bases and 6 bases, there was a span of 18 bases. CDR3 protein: CATSDRTAVLIDTQYF. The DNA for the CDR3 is TGTGCCACCAGTGATAGGACAGCCGTGTTGATTGATACGCAGTATTTT.

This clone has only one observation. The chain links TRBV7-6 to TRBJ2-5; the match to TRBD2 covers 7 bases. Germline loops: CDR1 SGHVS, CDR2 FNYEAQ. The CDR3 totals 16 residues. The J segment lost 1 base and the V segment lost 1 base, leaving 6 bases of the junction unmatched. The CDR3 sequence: CASSLVFSSGQETQYF. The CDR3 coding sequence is TGTGCCAGCAGCTTAGTCTTTTCTAGCGGCCAAGAGACCCAGTACTTC. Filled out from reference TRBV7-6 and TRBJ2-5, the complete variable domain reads GAGVSQSPRYKVTKRGQDVALRCDPISGHVSLYWYRQALGQGPEFLTYFNYEAQQDKSGLPNDRFSAERPEGSISTLTIQRTEQRDSAMYRCASSLVFSSGQETQYFGPGTRLLVL.

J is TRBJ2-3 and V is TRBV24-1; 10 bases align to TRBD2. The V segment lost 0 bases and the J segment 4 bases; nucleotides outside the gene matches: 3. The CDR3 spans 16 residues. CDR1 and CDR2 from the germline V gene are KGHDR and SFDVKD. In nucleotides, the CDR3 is TGTGCCACCAGTGATTTGAAGCGGGAGGGCGCAGATACGCAGTATTTT. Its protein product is CATSDLKREGADTQYF.

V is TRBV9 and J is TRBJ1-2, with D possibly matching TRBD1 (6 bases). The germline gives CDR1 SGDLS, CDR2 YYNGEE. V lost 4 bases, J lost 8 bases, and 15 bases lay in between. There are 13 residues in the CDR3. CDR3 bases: TGTGCCAGCAGCCCCTTACAGGGCTTCGGCTACACCTTC. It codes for CASSPLQGFGYTF.

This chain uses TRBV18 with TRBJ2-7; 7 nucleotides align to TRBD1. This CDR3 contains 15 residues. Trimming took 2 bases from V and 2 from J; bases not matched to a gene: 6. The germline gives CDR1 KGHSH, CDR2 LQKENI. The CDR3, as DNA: TGTGCCAGCTCACCAAACCGGGACAGCCCCTACGAGCAGTACTTC. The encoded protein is CASSPNRDSPYEQYF. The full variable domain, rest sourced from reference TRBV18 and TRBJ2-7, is NAGVMQNPRHLVRRRGQEARLRCSPMKGHSHVYWYRQLPEEGLKFMVYLQKENIIDESGMPKERFSAEFPKEGPSILRIQQVVRGDSAAYFCASSPNRDSPYEQYFGPGTRLTVT.

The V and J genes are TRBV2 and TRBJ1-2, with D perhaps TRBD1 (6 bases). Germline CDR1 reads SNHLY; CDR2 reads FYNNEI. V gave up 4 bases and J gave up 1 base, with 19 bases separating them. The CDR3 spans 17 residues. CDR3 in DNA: TGTGCCAGCAGTGTCGGACAGAGAGTATACTTTAACTATGGCTACACCTTC. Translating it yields CASSVGQRVYFNYGYTF.

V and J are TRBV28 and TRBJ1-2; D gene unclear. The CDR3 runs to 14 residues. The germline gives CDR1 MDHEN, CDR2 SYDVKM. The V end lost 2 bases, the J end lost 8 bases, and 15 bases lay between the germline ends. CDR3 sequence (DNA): TGTGCCAGCAGTTTAGTTAGCGGAATGAGGGGCTACACCTTC. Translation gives CASSLVSGMRGYTF.

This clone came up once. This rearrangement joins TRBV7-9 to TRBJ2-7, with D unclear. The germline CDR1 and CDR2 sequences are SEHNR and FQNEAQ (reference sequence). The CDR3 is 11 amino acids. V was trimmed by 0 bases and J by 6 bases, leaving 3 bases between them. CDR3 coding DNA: TGTGCCAGCAGCTTAGCGGCCGAGCAGTACTTC. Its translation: CASSLAAEQYF.

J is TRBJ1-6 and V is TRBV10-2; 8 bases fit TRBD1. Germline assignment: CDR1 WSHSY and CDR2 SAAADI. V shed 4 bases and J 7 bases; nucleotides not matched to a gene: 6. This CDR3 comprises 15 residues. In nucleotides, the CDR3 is TGCGCCAGCAGTGGCAGGGGGCGCGGAAATTCACCCCTCCACTTT. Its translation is CASSGRGRGNSPLHF.

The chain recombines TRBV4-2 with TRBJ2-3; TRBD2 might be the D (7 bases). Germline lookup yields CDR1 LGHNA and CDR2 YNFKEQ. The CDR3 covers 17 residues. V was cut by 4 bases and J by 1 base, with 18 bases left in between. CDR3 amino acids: CASSLSRGGGRTDTQYF. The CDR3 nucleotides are TGTGCCAGCAGCCTATCTAGGGGGGGAGGGCGCACAGATACGCAGTATTTT.

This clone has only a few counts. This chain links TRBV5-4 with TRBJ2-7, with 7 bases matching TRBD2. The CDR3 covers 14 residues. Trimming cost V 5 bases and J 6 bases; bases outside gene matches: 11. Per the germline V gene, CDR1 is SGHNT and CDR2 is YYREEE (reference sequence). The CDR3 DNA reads TGTGCCAGCAGTCCACCGTTGACTAGCACCGAGCAGTACTTC. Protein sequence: CASSPPLTSTEQYF.

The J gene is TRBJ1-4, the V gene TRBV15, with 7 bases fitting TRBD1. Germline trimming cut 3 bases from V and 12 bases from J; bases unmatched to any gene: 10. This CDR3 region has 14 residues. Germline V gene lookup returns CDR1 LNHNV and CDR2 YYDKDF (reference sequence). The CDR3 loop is CATSRKNRGEELFF. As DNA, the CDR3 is TGTGCCACCAGCAGGAAGAACAGGGGTGAGGAACTGTTTTTT.

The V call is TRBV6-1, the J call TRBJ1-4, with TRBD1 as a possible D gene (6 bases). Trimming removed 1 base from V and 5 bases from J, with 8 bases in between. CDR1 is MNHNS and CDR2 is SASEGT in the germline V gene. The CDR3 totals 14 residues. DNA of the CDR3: TGTGCCAGCAGTGAAGTAGGGGGAAATGAAAAACTGTTTTTT. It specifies CASSEVGGNEKLFF.

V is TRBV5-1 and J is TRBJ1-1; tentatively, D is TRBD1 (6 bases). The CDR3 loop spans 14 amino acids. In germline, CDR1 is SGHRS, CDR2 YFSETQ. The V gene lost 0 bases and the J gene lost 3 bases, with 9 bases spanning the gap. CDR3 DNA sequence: TGCGCCAGCAGCTTGGCAGGGGTCGACACTGAAGCTTTCTTT. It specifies CASSLAGVDTEAFF. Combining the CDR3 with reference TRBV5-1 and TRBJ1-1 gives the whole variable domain KAGVTQTPRYLIKTRGQQVTLSCSPISGHRSVSWYQQTPGQGLQFLFEYFSETQRNKGNFPGRFSGRQFSNSRSEMNVSTLELGDSALYLCASSLAGVDTEAFFGQGTRLTVV.

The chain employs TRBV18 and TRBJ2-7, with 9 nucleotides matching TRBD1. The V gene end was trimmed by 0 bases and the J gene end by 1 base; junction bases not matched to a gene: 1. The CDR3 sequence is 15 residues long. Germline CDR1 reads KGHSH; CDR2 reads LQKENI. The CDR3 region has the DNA TGTGCCAGCTCACCACCGACAGGGGGATCCTACGAGCAGTACTTC. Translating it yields CASSPPTGGSYEQYF.

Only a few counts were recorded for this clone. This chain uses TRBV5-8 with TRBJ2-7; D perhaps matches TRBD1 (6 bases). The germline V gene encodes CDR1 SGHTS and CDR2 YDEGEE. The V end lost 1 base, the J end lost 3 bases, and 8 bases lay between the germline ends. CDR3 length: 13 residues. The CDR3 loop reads CASSLKDSYEQYF. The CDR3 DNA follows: TGTGCCAGCAGCTTGAAGGACAGCTACGAGCAGTACTTC. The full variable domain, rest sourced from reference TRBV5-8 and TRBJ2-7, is EAGVTQSPTHLIKTRGQQATLRCSPISGHTSVYWYQQALGLGLQFLLWYDEGEERNRGNFPPRFSGRQFPNYSSELNVNALELEDSALYLCASSLKDSYEQYFGPGTRLTVT.